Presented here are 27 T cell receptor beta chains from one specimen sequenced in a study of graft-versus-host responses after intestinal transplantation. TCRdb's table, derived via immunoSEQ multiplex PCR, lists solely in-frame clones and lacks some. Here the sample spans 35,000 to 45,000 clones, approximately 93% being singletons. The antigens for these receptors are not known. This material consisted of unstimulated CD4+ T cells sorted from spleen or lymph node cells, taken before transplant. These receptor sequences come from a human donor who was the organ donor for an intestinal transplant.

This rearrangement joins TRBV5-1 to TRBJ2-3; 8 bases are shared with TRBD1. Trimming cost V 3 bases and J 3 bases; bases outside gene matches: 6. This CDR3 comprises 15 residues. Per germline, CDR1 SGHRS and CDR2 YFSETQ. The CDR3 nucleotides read TGCGCCAGCAGCTCGGCAGGGGACAGGACAGATACGCAGTATTTT. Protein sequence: CASSSAGDRTDTQYF. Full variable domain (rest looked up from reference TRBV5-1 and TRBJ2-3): KAGVTQTPRYLIKTRGQQVTLSCSPISGHRSVSWYQQTPGQGLQFLFEYFSETQRNKGNFPGRFSGRQFSNSRSEMNVSTLELGDSALYLCASSSAGDRTDTQYFGPGTRLTVL.

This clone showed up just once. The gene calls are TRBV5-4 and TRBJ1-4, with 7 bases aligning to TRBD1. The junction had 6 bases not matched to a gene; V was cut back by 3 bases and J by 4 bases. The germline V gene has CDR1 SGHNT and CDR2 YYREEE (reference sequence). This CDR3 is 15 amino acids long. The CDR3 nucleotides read TGTGCCAGCAGCTCCGGGACAGCAGTTAATGAAAAACTGTTTTTT. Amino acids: CASSSGTAVNEKLFF.

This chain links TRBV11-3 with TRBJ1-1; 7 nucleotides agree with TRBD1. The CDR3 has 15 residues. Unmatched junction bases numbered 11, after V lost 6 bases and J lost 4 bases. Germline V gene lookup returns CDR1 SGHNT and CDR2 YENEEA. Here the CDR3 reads CASSSRDREGTEAFF. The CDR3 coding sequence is TGTGCCAGCAGTTCGCGCGACAGGGAGGGCACTGAAGCTTTCTTT.

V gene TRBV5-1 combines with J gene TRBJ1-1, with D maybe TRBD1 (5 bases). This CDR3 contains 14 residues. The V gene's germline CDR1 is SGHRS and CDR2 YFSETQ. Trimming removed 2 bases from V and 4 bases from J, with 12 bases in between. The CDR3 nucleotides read TGCGCCAGCAGCTTAGTCGGGACGGGCACTGAAGCTTTCTTT. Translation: CASSLVGTGTEAFF.

CDR3 in DNA: TGCAGCGTGGGGGTAGGGGAACGTTTAGGCTATGGCTACACCTTC. Translation gives CSVGVGERLGYGYTF. This chain uses TRBV29-1 with TRBJ1-2; perhaps TRBD1 as D (5 bases). V gave up 6 bases and J gave up 4 bases, with 21 bases separating them. The CDR3 sequence is 15 residues long. Germline CDR1 and CDR2: SQVTM and ANQGSEA.

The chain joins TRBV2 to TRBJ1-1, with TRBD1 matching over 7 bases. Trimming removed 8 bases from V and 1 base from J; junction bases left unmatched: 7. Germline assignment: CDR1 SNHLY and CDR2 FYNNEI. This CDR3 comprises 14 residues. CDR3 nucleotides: TGTGCCAGCGGGAAGACAGGGACGAACACTGAAGCTTTCTTT. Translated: CASGKTGTNTEAFF.

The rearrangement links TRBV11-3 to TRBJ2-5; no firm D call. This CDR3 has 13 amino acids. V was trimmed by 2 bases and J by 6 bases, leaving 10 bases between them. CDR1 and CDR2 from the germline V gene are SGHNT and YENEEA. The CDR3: CASSLSRSQTQYF. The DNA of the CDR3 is TGTGCCAGCAGCTTATCCAGGTCCCAGACCCAGTACTTC.

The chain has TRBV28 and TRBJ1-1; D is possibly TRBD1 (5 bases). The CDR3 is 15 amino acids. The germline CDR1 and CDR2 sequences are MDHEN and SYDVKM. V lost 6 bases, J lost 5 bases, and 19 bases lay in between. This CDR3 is CASSPPRGGWTEAFF. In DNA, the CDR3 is TGTGCCAGCAGCCCACCCCGGGGGGGATGGACTGAAGCTTTCTTT. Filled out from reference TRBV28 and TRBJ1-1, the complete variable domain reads DVKVTQSSRYLVKRTGEKVFLECVQDMDHENMFWYRQDPGLGLRLIYFSYDVKMKEKGDIPEGYSVSREKKERFSLILESASTNQTSMYLCASSPPRGGWTEAFFGQGTRLTVV.

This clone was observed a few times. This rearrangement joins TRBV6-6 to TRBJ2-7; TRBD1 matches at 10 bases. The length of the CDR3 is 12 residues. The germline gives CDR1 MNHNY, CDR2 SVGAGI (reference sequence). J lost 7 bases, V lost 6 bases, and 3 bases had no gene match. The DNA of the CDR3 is TGTGCCAGCAGGACAGGGGGCGGAGAGCAGTACTTC. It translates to CASRTGGGEQYF.

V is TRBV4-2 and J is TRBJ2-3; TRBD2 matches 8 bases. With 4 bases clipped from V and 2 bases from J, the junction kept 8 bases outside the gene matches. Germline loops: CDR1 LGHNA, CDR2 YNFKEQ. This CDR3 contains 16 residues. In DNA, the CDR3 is TGTGCCAGCAGCCCGAATCGGGGGGGGGACACAGATACGCAGTATTTT. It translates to CASSPNRGGDTDTQYF.

CDR3 DNA: TGTGCCAGCAGTTACTCGGGCGAGCAGTACTTC. Amino acid sequence: CASSYSGEQYF. This chain connects TRBV6-5 to TRBJ2-7; D gene uncertain. V lost 0 bases and J lost 6, with 3 bases in between. Per germline, CDR1 MNHEY and CDR2 SVGAGI. The CDR3 consists of 11 residues.

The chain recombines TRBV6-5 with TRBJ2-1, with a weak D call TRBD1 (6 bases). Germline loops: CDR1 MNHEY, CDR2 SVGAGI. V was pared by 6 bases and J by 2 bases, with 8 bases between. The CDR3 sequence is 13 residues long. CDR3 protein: CASRQGPYNEQFF. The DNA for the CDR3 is TGTGCCAGCAGACAGGGACCCTACAATGAGCAGTTCTTC.

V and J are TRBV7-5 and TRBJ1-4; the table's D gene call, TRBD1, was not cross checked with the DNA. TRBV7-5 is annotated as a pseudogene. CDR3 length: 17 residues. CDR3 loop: CARTLKGKTGRGEKLFF. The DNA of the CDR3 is TGTGCCAGAACCCTTAAGGGCAAGACAGGGCGGGGTGAAAAACTGTTTTTT.

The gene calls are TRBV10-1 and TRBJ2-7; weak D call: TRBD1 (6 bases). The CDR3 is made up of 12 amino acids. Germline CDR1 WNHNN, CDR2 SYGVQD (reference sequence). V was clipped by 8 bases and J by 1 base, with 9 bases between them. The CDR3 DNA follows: TGCGCCAGCCGAGACAGGTCCTACGAGCAGTACTTC. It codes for CASRDRSYEQYF.

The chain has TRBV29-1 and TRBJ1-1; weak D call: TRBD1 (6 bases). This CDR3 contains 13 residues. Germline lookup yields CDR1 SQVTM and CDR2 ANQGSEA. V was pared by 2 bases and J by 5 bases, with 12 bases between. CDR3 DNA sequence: TGCAGCGTTGAACGGCGACAGGCGACTGAAGCTTTCTTT. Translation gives CSVERRQATEAFF.

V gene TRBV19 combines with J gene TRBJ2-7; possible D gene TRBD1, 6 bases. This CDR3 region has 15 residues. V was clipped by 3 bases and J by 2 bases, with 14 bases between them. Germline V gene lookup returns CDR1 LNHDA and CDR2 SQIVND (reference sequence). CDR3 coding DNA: TGTGCCAGTAGTATTTCCAGGGGAAGCACCTACGAGCAGTACTTC. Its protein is CASSISRGSTYEQYF.

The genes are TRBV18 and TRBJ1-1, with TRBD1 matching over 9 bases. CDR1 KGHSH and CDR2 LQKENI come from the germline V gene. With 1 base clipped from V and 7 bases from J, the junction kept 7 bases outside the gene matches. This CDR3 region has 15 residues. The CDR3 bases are TGTGCCAGCTCACCACGTACGGACAGGGGTGGTGAAGCTTTCTTT. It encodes CASSPRTDRGGEAFF. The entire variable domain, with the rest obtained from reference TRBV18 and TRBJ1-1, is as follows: NAGVMQNPRHLVRRRGQEARLRCSPMKGHSHVYWYRQLPEEGLKFMVYLQKENIIDESGMPKERFSAEFPKEGPSILRIQQVVRGDSAAYFCASSPRTDRGGEAFFGQGTRLTVV.

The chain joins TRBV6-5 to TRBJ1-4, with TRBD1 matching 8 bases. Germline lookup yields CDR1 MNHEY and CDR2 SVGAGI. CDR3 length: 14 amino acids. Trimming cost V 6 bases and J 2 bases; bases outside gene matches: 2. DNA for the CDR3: TGTGCCAGCAGGTACAGGGGGACTAATGAAAAACTGTTTTTT. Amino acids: CASRYRGTNEKLFF.

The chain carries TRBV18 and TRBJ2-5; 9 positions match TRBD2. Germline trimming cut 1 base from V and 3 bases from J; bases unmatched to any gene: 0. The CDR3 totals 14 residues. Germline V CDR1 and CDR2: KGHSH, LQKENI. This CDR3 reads CASSPRGGEETQYF. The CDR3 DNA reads TGTGCCAGCTCACCACGCGGGGGGGAAGAGACCCAGTACTTC.

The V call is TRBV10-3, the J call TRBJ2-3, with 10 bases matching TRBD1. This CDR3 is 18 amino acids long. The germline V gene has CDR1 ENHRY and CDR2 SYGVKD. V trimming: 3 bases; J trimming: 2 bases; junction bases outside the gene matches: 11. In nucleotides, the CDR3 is TGTGCCATCAGTGATCCCGGGACAGGGGTGGTGAACACAGATACGCAGTATTTT. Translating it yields CAISDPGTGVVNTDTQYF.

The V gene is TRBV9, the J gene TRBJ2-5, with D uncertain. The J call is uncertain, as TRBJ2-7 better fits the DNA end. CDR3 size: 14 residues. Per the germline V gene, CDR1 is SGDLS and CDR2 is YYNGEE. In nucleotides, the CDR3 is TGTGCCAGCAGCGTAGATTTTGTACCCTACGAGCAGTACTTC. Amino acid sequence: CASSVDFVPYEQYF.

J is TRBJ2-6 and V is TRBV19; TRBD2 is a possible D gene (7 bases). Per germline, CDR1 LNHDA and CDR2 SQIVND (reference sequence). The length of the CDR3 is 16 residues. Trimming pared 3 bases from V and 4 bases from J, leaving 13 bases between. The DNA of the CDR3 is TGTGCCAGTAGTATTCGGGGGGCTAGAGGGGCCAACGTCCTGACTTTC. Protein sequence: CASSIRGARGANVLTF.

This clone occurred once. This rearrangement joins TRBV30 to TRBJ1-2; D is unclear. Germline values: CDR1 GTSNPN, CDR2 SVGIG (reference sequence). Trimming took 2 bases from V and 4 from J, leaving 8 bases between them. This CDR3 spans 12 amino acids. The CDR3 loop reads CAWSPYPYGYTF. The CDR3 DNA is TGTGCCTGGAGTCCTTATCCCTATGGCTACACCTTC. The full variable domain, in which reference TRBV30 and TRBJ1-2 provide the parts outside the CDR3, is SQTIHQWPATLVQPVGSPLSLECTVEGTSNPNLYWYRQAAGRGLQLLFYSVGIGQISSEVPQNLSASRPQDRQFILSSKKLLLSDSGFYLCAWSPYPYGYTFGSGTRLTVV.

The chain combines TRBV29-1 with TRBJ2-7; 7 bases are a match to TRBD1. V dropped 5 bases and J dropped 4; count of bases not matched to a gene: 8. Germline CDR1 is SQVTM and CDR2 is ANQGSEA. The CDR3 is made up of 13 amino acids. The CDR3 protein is CSVLRQGNYEQYF. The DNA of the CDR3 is TGCAGCGTTTTAAGACAGGGCAATTACGAGCAGTACTTC.

CDR3 nucleotides: TGTGCCATCAGTGAAACCCCCGGGACACGGGTGAGCTATGGCTACACCTTC. Protein: CAISETPGTRVSYGYTF. This sequence joins TRBV10-3 and TRBJ1-2; maybe TRBD1 (6 bases). This CDR3 is built from 17 residues. Germline V gives CDR1 ENHRY, CDR2 SYGVKD. The V gene lost 3 bases and the J gene lost 4 bases, with 21 bases spanning the gap.

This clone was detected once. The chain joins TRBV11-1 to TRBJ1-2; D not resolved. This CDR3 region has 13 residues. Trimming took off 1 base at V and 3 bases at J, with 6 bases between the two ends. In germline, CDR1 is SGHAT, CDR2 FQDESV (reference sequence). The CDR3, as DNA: TGTGCCAGCAGCTTAGAAGGTGACTATGGCTACACCTTC. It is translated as CASSLEGDYGYTF.

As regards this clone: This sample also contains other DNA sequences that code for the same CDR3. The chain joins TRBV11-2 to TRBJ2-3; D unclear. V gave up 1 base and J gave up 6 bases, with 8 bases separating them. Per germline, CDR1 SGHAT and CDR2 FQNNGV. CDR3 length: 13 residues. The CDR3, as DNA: TGTGCCAGCAGCTTAGGTCCTAGGGATACGCAGTATTTT. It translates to CASSLGPRDTQYF.